The 32 T cell receptor beta chains reported below all come from one sample, sequenced in a study of T cell repertoires in cytomegalovirus infection. TCRdb called the reads again in MiXCR, with one record for every CDR3 protein. The sample carries about 260,000 distinct CDR3 sequences, roughly 13% recorded once. The material sequenced was PBMCs. The origin of the receptors is a human donor in good health (CMV status not recorded). Some clones in this sample may be carry-over from other donors' samples.

To note about this clonotype: This may be a read error: a much more frequent sequence differs by one nucleotide. The chain combines TRBV7-3 with TRBJ1-2, with TRBD1 matching over 7 bases. This CDR3 has 19 amino acids. From germline, CDR1 is SGHTA and CDR2 FQGTGA. CDR3 sequence reads: CASTLSGTVRGAESYGYTF. DNA for the CDR3: TGTGCCAGCACCTTAAGTGGGACAGTCAGAGGCGCGGAGAGCTATGGCTACACCTTC.

For this clonotype: An end of the junction does not agree with germline; a read error may underlie this. The rearrangement uses TRBV28 and TRBJ2-3; TRBD1 might be the D (5 bases). Germline CDR1 MDHEN, CDR2 SYDVKM. The CDR3 runs to 15 residues. CDR3 in amino acids: CASRIPGLSTNTQYF. The CDR3 coding sequence is TGTGCCAGCAGAATTCCAGGGTTAAGCACAAATACGCAGTATTTT.

This sequence joins TRBV27 and TRBJ1-6; TRBD1 matches 8 bases. CDR3 length: 14 residues. The ends lost 8 bases at V and 4 bases at J; junction bases unmatched: 4. The germline V gene encodes CDR1 MNHEY and CDR2 SMNVEV (reference sequence). CDR3 bases: TGTGCCAGCGGGGACAGGAATTATAATTCACCCCTCCACTTT. As protein: CASGDRNYNSPLHF.

The V call is TRBV6-6, the J call TRBJ2-3, with 9 bases lining up with TRBD1. The CDR3 totals 15 residues. Germline CDR1 reads MNHNY; CDR2 reads SVGAGI (reference sequence). Trimming took 6 bases from V and 0 from J; bases not matched to a gene: 4. The chain's CDR3 is CASSAGQGSTDTQYF. The CDR3 region has the DNA TGTGCCAGCAGCGCGGGACAGGGAAGCACAGATACGCAGTATTTT.

There are many counts of this clonotype. The chain uses TRBV7-2 and TRBJ2-4; TRBD2 aligns across 8 bases. The CDR3 length is 16 residues. The germline V gene has CDR1 SGHTA and CDR2 FQGNSA. Trimming cost V 1 base and J 6 bases; bases outside gene matches: 8. The CDR3 bases are TGTGCCAGCAGCTTAGATCTGGGACTAGGATTAAACATTCAGTACTTC. It yields the protein CASSLDLGLGLNIQYF.

This clonotype was counted ten times or more. This chain uses TRBV6-1 with TRBJ1-3; D uncertain. The CDR3 has 16 residues. The V gene lost 4 bases and the J gene lost 0 bases, with 13 bases spanning the gap. Germline assignment: CDR1 MNHNS and CDR2 SASEGT. The CDR3 DNA reads TGTGCCAGCAGTGCGGCAGAAACCTACTCTGGAAACACCATATATTTT. It encodes CASSAAETYSGNTIYF.

This clonotype was detected a few times. The gene calls are TRBV28 and TRBJ2-1; TRBD1 is a possible D gene (5 bases). This CDR3 is built from 12 residues. V dropped 6 bases and J dropped 9 bases, with 12 bases sitting between them. CDR1 MDHEN and CDR2 SYDVKM come from the germline V gene. For the CDR3, the DNA is TGTGCCAGCAGGCCGACGACAGTTGAGCAGTTCTTC. This codes for CASRPTTVEQFF.

The chain employs TRBV4-1 and TRBJ2-1; 8 bases match TRBD1. The junction had 11 bases not matched to a gene; V was cut back by 8 bases and J by 8 bases. Looked up from germline, CDR1 is MGHRA and CDR2 is YSYEKL. The CDR3 runs 14 residues. CDR3 sequence: CASGHRGSFDEQFF. CDR3 coding DNA: TGCGCCAGCGGACACAGGGGGTCCTTCGATGAGCAGTTCTTC.

This clonotype was seen ten or more times. This chain joins TRBV7-3 and TRBJ2-1, with 7 bases fitting TRBD2. Germline V CDR1 and CDR2: SGHTA, FQGTGA. V gave up 5 bases and J gave up 7 bases; unmatched junction bases: 17. This CDR3 contains 17 residues. This chain's CDR3 is CASSHLLAGDLPNEQFF. CDR3 nucleotide sequence: TGTGCCAGCAGCCACCTTTTGGCGGGAGATCTTCCGAATGAGCAGTTCTTC.

The V gene is TRBV7-9, the J gene TRBJ2-5; a weak D match, TRBD1 (5 bases). V was clipped by 4 bases and J by 4 bases, with 16 bases between them. CDR3 length equals 15 residues. Germline V gene data show CDR1 as SEHNR and CDR2 as FQNEAQ (reference sequence). The CDR3 coding sequence is TGTGCCAGCAGCTCGTCCAGGGATTTTGCAGAGACCCAGTACTTC. Amino acid sequence: CASSSSRDFAETQYF. Full variable domain (rest looked up from reference TRBV7-9 and TRBJ2-5): DTGVSQNPRHKITKRGQNVTFRCDPISEHNRLYWYRQTLGQGPEFLTYFQNEAQLEKSRLLSDRFSAERPKGSFSTLEIQRTEQGDSAMYLCASSSSRDFAETQYFGPGTRLLVL.

This clonotype was picked up many times. This rearrangement joins TRBV19 to TRBJ1-5; no clear D. Germline V gives CDR1 LNHDA, CDR2 SQIVND (reference sequence). V lost 7 bases and J 3 bases, leaving 16 bases between the germline ends. The CDR3 consists of 15 residues. CDR3 DNA: TGTGCCAGTACCTTGACATTCTCCGCCAATCAGCCCCAGCATTTT. Encoded protein: CASTLTFSANQPQHF.

With regard to this clonotype: A much larger clone is a single base away; this may be a read error. The CDR3 does not end in the conserved phenylalanine or tryptophan, so this is likely a read error. This chain uses TRBV7-2 with TRBJ2-6; possibly TRBD1 for D (5 bases). CDR3 length equals 15 residues. Trimming cost V 4 bases and J 4 bases, with 11 bases left between them. Germline CDR1 and CDR2: SGHTA and FQGNSA. The CDR3 region is CASSSRVSGANVLTS. The DNA for the CDR3 is TGTGCCAGCAGCTCCAGGGTATCCGGGGCCAACGTCCTGACTTCC.

This chain connects TRBV27 to TRBJ1-1, with 9 bases aligning to TRBD1. The CDR3 sequence is 15 residues long. Germline lookup yields CDR1 MNHEY and CDR2 SMNVEV (reference sequence). The V and J ends lost 4 bases and 6 bases, in that order; junction bases with no gene match: 9. CDR3 loop: CASSYRGQGWAEAFF. DNA for the CDR3: TGTGCCAGCAGTTACAGGGGACAGGGATGGGCTGAAGCTTTCTTT.

This clonotype was seen ten or more times. The V call is TRBV7-7, the J call TRBJ2-3; D unresolved. V shed 5 bases and J shed 6 bases, with 21 bases lying between them. Germline-derived CDR1 and CDR2 are SSHAT and FNYEAQ (reference sequence). The CDR3 loop spans 16 amino acids. CDR3 protein: CASSPTPGLIGDTQYF. The CDR3, as DNA: TGTGCCAGCAGCCCGACCCCGGGTCTTATAGGCGATACGCAGTATTTT.

There are a few counts of this clonotype. This chain links TRBV7-6 with TRBJ2-7; D gene unclear. Trimming took off 3 bases at V and 3 bases at J, with 3 bases between the two ends. The CDR3 has 11 residues. Germline V CDR1 and CDR2: SGHVS, FNYEAQ. This CDR3 is CASSFIYEQYF. As DNA, the CDR3 is TGTGCCAGCAGCTTTATCTACGAGCAGTACTTC.

The table lists this clonotype with a few counts. The chain joins TRBV20-1 to TRBJ1-6; TRBD1 matches 7 bases. There are 15 residues in the CDR3. Germline lookup yields CDR1 DFQATT and CDR2 SNEGSKA (reference sequence). J lost 3 bases, V lost 3 bases, and 5 bases had no gene match. CDR3 residues: CSASGDSNYNSPLHF. CDR3 nucleotides: TGCAGTGCTAGTGGGGACAGCAACTATAATTCACCCCTCCACTTT.

This clonotype has just a few counts. The CDR3 reads CASSRGGGADSYEQYF. The CDR3 bases are TGTGCCAGCAGCCGTGGCGGGGGCGCGGATTCCTACGAGCAGTACTTC. J is TRBJ2-7 and V is TRBV5-7; a possible D gene is TRBD2 (7 bases). TRBV5-7 is classed as an ORF, of uncertain function. V was trimmed by 4 bases and J by 1 base, leaving 18 bases between them. The CDR3 consists of 16 residues.

The rearrangement joins TRBV2 to TRBJ1-6; no clear D. The CDR3 extends over 13 amino acids. The V end was cut by 0 bases, the J end by 14 bases, with 11 bases between. CDR1 and CDR2 from the germline V gene are SNHLY and FYNNEI. CDR3 DNA: TGTGCCAGCAGTGAAGCTGGTCGGTCAACCCTCCACTTT. Encoded protein: CASSEAGRSTLHF.

In this sample, this clonotype turned up many times. CDR3 DNA: TGTGCCAGCAGTGACTACCGCGAGTCTGTGACCAAAAACATTCAGTACTTC. This gives the protein CASSDYRESVTKNIQYF. The rearrangement links TRBV2 to TRBJ2-4; D remains unclear. Germline V gives CDR1 SNHLY, CDR2 FYNNEI. CDR3 length: 17 amino acids. V dropped 3 bases and J dropped 2 bases, with 17 bases sitting between them.

V usage is TRBV7-4 and J usage is TRBJ2-1; D remains ambiguous. Trimming shortened V by 7 bases and J by 0 bases, and 7 bases separated the two germline ends. Per the germline V gene, CDR1 is SGHVT and CDR2 is SQSDAQ. The CDR3 length is 13 residues. This chain's CDR3 is CASTPPSYNEQFF. In DNA, the CDR3 is TGTGCCAGCACCCCCCCCTCCTACAATGAGCAGTTCTTC.

This rearrangement joins TRBV29-1 to TRBJ1-2; D unresolved. Between the trimmed V and J ends, which lost 7 bases and 3 bases, there was a span of 9 bases. The CDR3 covers 11 residues. From germline, CDR1 is SQVTM and CDR2 ANQGSEA. The CDR3, as DNA: TGCAGCGGGAGCAGAGACTATGGCTACACCTTC. It yields the protein CSGSRDYGYTF.

This clonotype has at least ten counts. The chain has TRBV20-1 and TRBJ2-1, with 7 positions matching TRBD1. Germline trimming cut 3 bases from V and 0 bases from J; bases unmatched to any gene: 8. CDR1 is DFQATT and CDR2 is SNEGSKA in the germline V gene (reference sequence). The CDR3 loop spans 16 amino acids. This CDR3 is CSARSPRDSSYNEQFF. The CDR3, as DNA: TGCAGTGCTAGGTCGCCCCGGGACAGCTCCTACAATGAGCAGTTCTTC.

In its sample, this clonotype was seen many times. J is TRBJ2-1 and V is TRBV7-2; D is possibly TRBD2 (5 bases). Trimming left V 6 bases short and J 16 bases short, with 19 bases between. This CDR3 is 12 amino acids long. In germline, CDR1 is SGHTA, CDR2 FQGNSA. The CDR3 sequence is CASSPPGQEEFF. CDR3 sequence (DNA): TGTGCCAGCAGTCCGCCTGGGCAGGAGGAATTCTTC.

This clonotype appeared many times. V is TRBV28 and J is TRBJ1-5; maybe TRBD1 (5 bases). Per the germline V gene, CDR1 is MDHEN and CDR2 is SYDVKM. This CDR3 region has 14 residues. Trimming left V 7 bases short and J 6 bases short, with 16 bases between. This chain's CDR3 is CASNRLLGVQPQHF. In DNA form, the CDR3 reads TGTGCCAGCAATCGGTTGTTGGGGGTTCAGCCCCAGCATTTT.

This clonotype was detected many times. V is TRBV11-2 and J is TRBJ2-7; 10 positions match TRBD1. Germline V lookup: CDR1 SGHAT, CDR2 FQNNGV. The CDR3 covers 14 residues. After removal of 1 base from V and 5 bases from J, the junction contained 2 bases not matched to a gene. The CDR3 sequence: CASSLAGQGNEQYF. CDR3 nucleotide sequence: TGTGCCAGCAGCTTAGCGGGACAGGGGAACGAGCAGTACTTC.

The chain links TRBV13 to TRBJ2-7; TRBD2 aligns across 11 bases. The V segment lost 0 bases and the J segment 0 bases; nucleotides outside the gene matches: 7. The V gene's germline CDR1 is PRHDT and CDR2 FYEKMQ (reference sequence). The CDR3 has 18 residues. The CDR3 loop reads CASSLGGSGGASSYEQYF. CDR3 in DNA: TGTGCCAGCAGCTTAGGTGGTAGCGGGGGGGCCAGCTCCTACGAGCAGTACTTC. Looking up the rest from reference TRBV13 and TRBJ2-7 gives the full variable domain: AAGVIQSPRHLIKEKRETATLKCYPIPRHDTVYWYQQGPGQDPQFLISFYEKMQSDKGSIPDRFSAQQFSDYHSELNMSSLELGDSALYFCASSLGGSGGASSYEQYFGPGTRLTVT.

This clonotype was seen once. This chain uses TRBV29-1 with TRBJ1-4, with D tentatively TRBD1 (5 bases). Germline lookup yields CDR1 SQVTM and CDR2 ANQGSEA. This CDR3 has 12 residues. The V end was cut by 5 bases, the J end by 7 bases, with 11 bases between. DNA for the CDR3: TGCAGCGTTACGGTTAGGGGTGAAAAACTGTTTTTT. Residues: CSVTVRGEKLFF.

Many counts were recorded for this clonotype. This chain joins TRBV7-2 and TRBJ2-2; the D gene could be TRBD1 or TRBD2 (5 bases each). With 5 bases removed from V and 5 bases from J, the gap between germline ends came to 21 bases. Germline CDR1 is SGHTA and CDR2 is FQGNSA. This CDR3 has 17 amino acids. The CDR3 region is CASSPGWRTKRTGELFF. As DNA, the CDR3 is TGTGCCAGCAGCCCGGGATGGAGGACAAAACGGACCGGGGAGCTGTTTTTT.

In this sample, this clonotype turned up a few times. V is TRBV20-1 and J is TRBJ2-1; possibly TRBD2 for D (6 bases). The germline CDR1 and CDR2 sequences are DFQATT and SNEGSKA (reference sequence). CDR3 length equals 14 residues. Trimming pared 3 bases from V and 0 bases from J, leaving 9 bases between. The DNA for the CDR3 is TGCAGTGCTAGTTCCGGGGGCTCCTACAATGAGCAGTTCTTC. Translated: CSASSGGSYNEQFF.

This clonotype came up a few times. The V and J genes are TRBV14 and TRBJ2-3; D is tentatively TRBD1 or TRBD2 (5 bases each). CDR1 is SGHDN, CDR2 FVKESK, per germline. The CDR3 length is 16 residues. Trimming pared 4 bases from V and 4 bases from J, leaving 18 bases between. Written as DNA, the CDR3 is TGTGCCAGCAGCCCGTTCGTCGGGGCCAGAGCAGATACGCAGTATTTT. It yields the protein CASSPFVGARADTQYF.

This clonotype occurred a few times. J is TRBJ1-5 and V is TRBV6-5; D is undetermined. V lost 6 bases to trimming and J lost 7 bases, with 13 bases between them. CDR3 length: 13 residues. CDR1 is MNHEY and CDR2 is SVGAGI in the germline V gene. CDR3 nucleotides: TGTGCCAGCAGCTCAGACAAGTCACAGCCCCAGCATTTT. Amino acids: CASSSDKSQPQHF.

This clonotype has ten or more counts. The J gene is TRBJ2-5, the V gene TRBV11-1; perhaps D is TRBD1 or TRBD2 (5 bases each). V shed 5 bases and J shed 7 bases, with 20 bases lying between them. The V gene's germline CDR1 is SGHAT and CDR2 FQDESV (reference sequence). The CDR3 is 15 residues long. This chain's CDR3 is CASSVGRLKRGTQYF. The CDR3 DNA sequence: TGTGCCAGCAGCGTGGGACGCCTAAAACGGGGGACCCAGTACTTC.